This TCR beta chain was obtained from a study of blood T cell repertoires in COVID-19. Study in general: Collection of acute and convalescent COVID-19 samples took place in the United States, Italy and Spain. In each case, the material was cDNA or gDNA derived from T cells, B-cell-depleted T cells, or PBMCs.

Trimming pared 1 base from V and 1 base from J, leaving 10 bases between. The CDR3 runs 15 residues. Germline V lookup: CDR1 SGHAT, CDR2 FQNNGV. Authors' methods: Researchers report that nucleated cell counts were estimated from reference gene primer amplification. This table comes from immunoSEQ multiplex PCR, and its TCRdb copy is limited to in-frame clones, with some not included. The V and J calls and the clone size are those of that table, but D and trimming were determined from the DNA. The table has 190,000 or so clones, 85% to 90% seen once. The sample comprised peripheral blood. This chain uses TRBV11-2 with TRBJ1-1; D not resolved. This TCR was recovered from a man aged 40-49 years with active or convalescent COVID-19. CDR3: CASSLAGGPNTEAFF. The DNA of the CDR3 is TGTGCCAGCAGCTTAGCTGGTGGGCCGAACACTGAAGCTTTCTTT.